Listed here is a single T cell receptor beta chain. Its antigen is not known. The data were obtained in a study of identifying expanded T cells in peripheral blood. Study conclusions and caveats: Variance in clone template counts between approximately two-week samples significantly increased with total template count across all healthy donors. Technical replicates showed around 1.1 changed clones; approximately 2 weeks 15 to 20; four weeks 19.

During the collection period, no donor immune events like infections were recorded. Trimming left V 7 bases short and J 2 bases short, with 14 bases between. Germline V gene data show CDR1 as MNHNS and CDR2 as SASEGT. The CDR3 totals 14 residues. Assay used: immunoSEQ multiplex PCR; TCRdb lists only in-frame clones, some missing. The repertoire has approximately 100,000 clones, approximately 88% of them found once; the top ten carry roughly 17%. The sequence was obtained from a person aged 18-70 years in good health. This chain links TRBV6-1 with TRBJ1-2; no firm D call. Sequencing was done on a sample of blood. The CDR3 loop is CASNIADGNYGYTF. The CDR3 DNA sequence: TGTGCCAGCAACATAGCGGACGGAAACTATGGCTACACCTTC.